The entry below gives a single T cell receptor (beta chain) sequence along with its context. The V end lost 0 bases, the J end lost 5 bases, and 4 bases lay between the germline ends. This CDR3 has 12 residues. The germline gives CDR1 SGHTA, CDR2 FQGNSA. The source of the sample is a study of cytomegalovirus exposure and HLA in healthy donors. The repertoire was sequenced with immunoSEQ multiplex PCR; TCRdb's copy has only in-frame clones and lacks some. The repertoire has 250,000 to 300,000 clones, 85% to 90% of them found once; the top ten carry approximately 0.34%. The chain combines TRBV7-2 with TRBJ2-5; D is unresolved. The sequencing input was PBMCs. The TCR comes from a woman in her late teens or twenties in good health and CMV-seronegative. This CDR3 is CASSLALETQYF. The CDR3 nucleotides are TGTGCCAGCAGCTTAGCCCTGGAGACCCAGTACTTC.